The clone carrying this TCR beta chain was seen more than once but under ten times. Antigen specificity is unknown. This sample was taken from a study of CD8+CD57+ T cells in acquired aplastic anemia. Broader study findings: The same twenty-nine CD8+ CDR3 sequences occurred in patients and in controls.

The CDR3 covers 14 residues. The V and J ends lost 5 bases and 5 bases respectively, with 15 bases between them. Germline loops: CDR1 LNHDA, CDR2 SQIVND (reference sequence). TCR beta VDJ and CDR3 profiling used genomic DNA as template. TCRdb passed the reads through MiXCR, listing each CDR3 protein once. The data contain some 140,000 distinct CDR3 sequences, just over 50% of them singletons. Individuals selected for sequencing had exhibited CD8+CD57+ cell expansion on flow cytometry. This rearrangement joins TRBV19 to TRBJ2-5; D may be TRBD2 (5 bases). The clonotype was recovered from a human donor with aplastic anemia. The sample was sorted CD4+, CD8+, or CD8+CD57+ T cells (not recorded which) from PBMCs. The DNA for the CDR3 is TGTGCCAGTAGTGTTCCCGGGGTGTCGGAGACCCAGTACTTC. It is translated as CASSVPGVSETQYF.